This TCR beta chain was retrieved from a study of cytomegalovirus exposure and HLA in healthy donors. General study points: Sequencing likely caused a cluster of highly shared sequence variants. The majority of TCR sequences were rare, yet some public TCRs appeared in many donors.

PCR involved 60 Vbeta and 13 Jbeta primers. Clones were read by immunoSEQ multiplex PCR, and TCRdb kept only the in-frame ones, dropping some. This table holds about 38,000 clones, 60% to 70% found once. Remarks on this clone: Its target is not known.

The CDR3 covers 13 residues. Germline CDR1 is SGHRS and CDR2 is YFSETQ. V shed 4 bases and J shed 5 bases, with 9 bases lying between them. The sequenced material came from PBMCs. This TCR came from a man aged 45-60 years in good health and CMV-seropositive. The rearrangement links TRBV5-1 to TRBJ2-2; maybe TRBD2 (6 bases). The CDR3 loop reads CASSQEGTGELFF. For the CDR3, the DNA is TGCGCCAGCAGCCAGGAGGGGACCGGGGAGCTGTTTTTT.